A single sample gave rise to the 19 T cell receptor beta chains below, sequenced in a study of blood T cell repertoires in COVID-19. Measured with immunoSEQ multiplex PCR; TCRdb has only the in-frame clones, and not every one. This table holds about 200,000 clones, 75% to 85% found once. Input material: PBMCs or T cells enriched from blood (not recorded which). All receptors derive from a woman aged 45-60 years with acute COVID-19.

This clone was seen only once. This rearrangement joins TRBV7-2 to TRBJ2-3; D gene uncertain. The CDR3 has 16 amino acids. Looked up from germline, CDR1 is SGHTA and CDR2 is FQGNSA. The V end lost 5 bases, the J end lost 3 bases, and 18 bases lay between the germline ends. The CDR3 loop is CASSPRPPTQTDTQYF. The CDR3, as DNA: TGTGCCAGCAGCCCACGACCCCCGACTCAAACAGATACGCAGTATTTT. Together with reference TRBV7-2 and TRBJ2-3, the CDR3 gives the full variable domain: GAGVSQSPSNKVTEKGKDVELRCDPISGHTALYWYRQSLGQGLEFLIYFQGNSAPDKSGLPSDRFSAERTGGSVSTLTIQRTQQEDSAVYLCASSPRPPTQTDTQYFGPGTRLTVL.

The V gene is TRBV27, the J gene TRBJ1-1; no definite D call. V lost 6 bases and J 1 base, leaving 21 bases between the germline ends. CDR3 size: 17 residues. The V gene's germline CDR1 is MNHEY and CDR2 SMNVEV (reference sequence). CDR3 sequence reads: CASSVGLGGRRNTEAFF. CDR3 bases: TGTGCCAGCAGCGTCGGGTTGGGAGGGCGGAGGAACACTGAAGCTTTCTTT.

CDR3 loop: CASSKLDFGAAFF. The CDR3 bases are TGTGCCAGCAGCAAGTTAGATTTTGGGGCAGCTTTCTTT. This sequence joins TRBV7-9 and TRBJ1-1, with a weak D call TRBD1 (5 bases). Trimming removed 5 bases from V and 10 bases from J, with 17 bases in between. CDR1 is SEHNR and CDR2 is FQNEAQ in the germline V gene (reference sequence). The CDR3 is 13 residues long.

The CDR3, as DNA: TGTGCCAGCAGTCCGGGTAGCGGCAATCAGCCCCAGCATTTT. It specifies CASSPGSGNQPQHF. The V gene is TRBV2, the J gene TRBJ1-5, with D hard to call. In germline, CDR1 is SNHLY, CDR2 FYNNEI. CDR3 length: 14 amino acids. V gave up 5 bases and J gave up 2 bases, with 10 bases separating them.

The chain recombines TRBV7-9 with TRBJ1-6; the match to TRBD1 covers 8 bases. There are 14 residues in the CDR3. Germline-derived CDR1 and CDR2 are SEHNR and FQNEAQ (reference sequence). After removal of 3 bases from V and 9 bases from J, the junction contained 4 bases not matched to a gene. CDR3 protein: CASSFPGQGSPLHF. The CDR3 DNA follows: TGTGCCAGCAGCTTTCCAGGACAGGGTTCACCCCTCCACTTT.

J is TRBJ1-6 and V is TRBV28; maybe TRBD1 (6 bases). The CDR3 loop spans 14 amino acids. Trimming took off 5 bases at V and 7 bases at J, with 12 bases between the two ends. CDR1 and CDR2 from the germline V gene are MDHEN and SYDVKM. CDR3 bases: TGTGCCAGCAGTCCTCATCAGGGGAATTCACCCCTCCACTTT. Translating gives CASSPHQGNSPLHF.

The J gene is TRBJ1-2, the V gene TRBV5-1; tentative D call: TRBD1 (6 bases). The V gene lost 1 base and the J gene lost 8 bases, with 12 bases spanning the gap. This CDR3 has 13 residues. Germline CDR1 SGHRS, CDR2 YFSETQ. The CDR3 here is CASSLQGPGGYTF. The CDR3 coding sequence is TGCGCCAGCAGCTTGCAGGGGCCGGGGGGCTACACCTTC.

In its sample, this clone was seen a few times. Other DNA sequences in this sample translate to the same CDR3. This chain links TRBV5-1 with TRBJ2-1; TRBD1 agrees at 9 bases. CDR3 size: 15 residues. Trimming removed 4 bases from V and 4 bases from J; junction bases left unmatched: 6. The germline gives CDR1 SGHRS, CDR2 YFSETQ. The CDR3 spells CASSPGQGPYNEQFF. As DNA, the CDR3 is TGCGCCAGCAGCCCGGGACAGGGCCCTTACAATGAGCAGTTCTTC.

This chain connects TRBV5-5 to TRBJ1-4; D is possibly TRBD1 (5 bases). Trimming took 4 bases from V and 0 from J, leaving 13 bases between them. CDR3 length: 16 amino acids. CDR1 and CDR2 (germline): SGHKS, YYEKEE (reference sequence). The CDR3 here is CASSPGHVATNEKLFF. The CDR3 region has the DNA TGTGCCAGCAGCCCCGGACACGTAGCAACTAATGAAAAACTGTTTTTT.

The DNA of the CDR3 is TGCAGCGGAGAAAGGACTAGTCGTAGTGAGCAGTTCTTC. Translation: CSGERTSRSEQFF. The rearrangement links TRBV29-1 to TRBJ2-1, with 7 bases that match TRBD2. The J segment lost 9 bases and the V segment lost 7 bases, leaving 12 bases of the junction unmatched. CDR1 is SQVTM and CDR2 is ANQGSEA in the germline V gene. The CDR3 contains 13 residues.

The V call is TRBV18, the J call TRBJ1-2, with D possibly being TRBD1 (5 bases). The CDR3 is 12 residues long. Looked up from germline, CDR1 is KGHSH and CDR2 is LQKENI. V lost 3 bases to trimming and J lost 6 bases, with 8 bases between them. CDR3 coding DNA: TGTGCCAGCTCACCCCAGGGAAATGGCTACACCTTC. It specifies CASSPQGNGYTF.

This clone was found many times. The chain couples TRBV7-6 to TRBJ1-2, with 7 bases lining up with TRBD1. The CDR3 has 13 amino acids. V shed 4 bases, J shed 2 bases, and the junction held 1 base outside the gene matches. Germline values: CDR1 SGHVS, CDR2 FNYEAQ. The CDR3 nucleotides are TGTGCCAGCAGCTCGGGACAGAACTATGGCTACACCTTC. Protein sequence: CASSSGQNYGYTF.

The chain recombines TRBV9 with TRBJ1-2, with 7 bases aligning to TRBD1. CDR1 and CDR2 from the germline V gene are SGDLS and YYNGEE. V shed 5 bases and J 0 bases; nucleotides not matched to a gene: 10. This CDR3 has 16 residues. The CDR3: CASSGRRGLANYGYTF. Written as DNA, the CDR3 is TGTGCCAGCAGTGGGAGAAGGGGGCTGGCTAACTATGGCTACACCTTC.

This clone was seen just once. J is TRBJ2-7 and V is TRBV28, with 9 bases that match TRBD1. The CDR3 sequence is 15 residues long. V trimming: 1 base; J trimming: 6 bases; junction bases outside the gene matches: 7. Germline loops: CDR1 MDHEN, CDR2 SYDVKM. The CDR3 nucleotides are TGTGCCAGCAGTTTATTTGGGACAGGGTCTGGCGAGCAGTACGTC. The encoded protein is CASSLFGTGSGEQYV.

About this clone itself: At one boundary the junction diverges from the germline segment, which might be a read error. V is TRBV11-2 and J is TRBJ1-1; TRBD1 matches 7 bases. Germline loops: CDR1 SGHAT, CDR2 FQNNGV. The CDR3 totals 13 residues. The CDR3 nucleotides are TGTGCCAGCAGCTTTTCGCAGGACAGGCCAAGGGTCTTT. Its protein product is CASSFSQDRPRVF.

This clone was counted a single time. J is TRBJ2-3 and V is TRBV27; 11 bases are shared with TRBD2. This CDR3 has 16 amino acids. Losses at the gene ends were 6 bases for V and 7 bases for J; bases not matched to a gene: 12. Germline V gene data show CDR1 as MNHEY and CDR2 as SMNVEV (reference sequence). Here the CDR3 DNA reads TGTGCCAGCAGCGCCCCTAGCGGGGGGTTTAGAAATACGCAGTATTTT. Translating it yields CASSAPSGGFRNTQYF.

This chain uses TRBV29-1 with TRBJ1-5, with D perhaps TRBD1 (5 bases). This CDR3 spans 14 amino acids. V dropped 6 bases and J dropped 0 bases, with 12 bases sitting between them. From germline, CDR1 is SQVTM and CDR2 ANQGSEA. The CDR3 DNA follows: TGCAGCGTGTCCCAGGGTTATAGCAATCAGCCCCAGCATTTT. Protein product: CSVSQGYSNQPQHF. Full variable domain (outside the CDR3, taken from reference TRBV29-1 and TRBJ1-5): SAVISQKPSRDICQRGTSLTIQCQVDSQVTMMFWYRQQPGQSLTLIATANQGSEATYESGFVIDKFPISRPNLTFSTLTVSNMSPEDSSIYLCSVSQGYSNQPQHFGDGTRLSIL.

This clone is a singleton in its sample. The V call is TRBV29-1, the J call TRBJ2-1, with D possibly matching TRBD2 (5 bases). The CDR3 is made up of 13 amino acids. The germline gives CDR1 SQVTM, CDR2 ANQGSEA. V dropped 6 bases and J dropped 7 bases, with 16 bases sitting between them. The CDR3 coding sequence is TGCAGCGTCGGACTGATGAGGGAGAATGAGCAGTTCTTC. As protein: CSVGLMRENEQFF.

The chain employs TRBV27 and TRBJ2-5; D gene unclear. The CDR3 spans 13 residues. V was trimmed by 0 bases and J by 12 bases, leaving 14 bases between them. Germline V gene data show CDR1 as MNHEY and CDR2 as SMNVEV (reference sequence). CDR3: CASSLSAGWAEYF. Written as DNA, the CDR3 is TGTGCCAGCAGTTTATCGGCCGGCTGGGCAGAGTACTTC.